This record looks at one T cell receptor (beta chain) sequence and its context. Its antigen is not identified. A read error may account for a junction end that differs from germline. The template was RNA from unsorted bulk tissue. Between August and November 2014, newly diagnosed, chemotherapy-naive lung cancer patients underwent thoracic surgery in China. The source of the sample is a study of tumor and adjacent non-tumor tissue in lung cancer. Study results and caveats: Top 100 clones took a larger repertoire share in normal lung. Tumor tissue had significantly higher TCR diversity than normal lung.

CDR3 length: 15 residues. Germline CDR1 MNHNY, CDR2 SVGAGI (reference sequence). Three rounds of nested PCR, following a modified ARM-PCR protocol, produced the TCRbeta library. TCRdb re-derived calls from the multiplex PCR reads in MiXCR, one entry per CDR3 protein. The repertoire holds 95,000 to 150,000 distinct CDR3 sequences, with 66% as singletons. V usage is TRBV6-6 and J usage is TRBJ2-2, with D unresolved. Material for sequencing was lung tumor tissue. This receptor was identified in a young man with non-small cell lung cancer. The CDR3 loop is CAISKTHGNTGELFF. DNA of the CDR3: TGTGCCATCAGTAAAACCCACGGGAACACCGGGGAGCTGTTTTTT.